The source of this T cell receptor (beta chain) is a study of T cell responses to AZD1222 COVID-19 vaccine. As for the study in general: Pooled samples include second doses given at about 4 or 12 weeks. Findings of the study overall: The study identified only six AZD1222 recipients as seropositive at baseline. Among the donors, most were white British and more were female, and clonal diversity was possibly underestimated.

CDR1 and CDR2 from the germline V gene are ENHRY and SYGVKD. V lost 5 bases and J lost 6, with 17 bases in between. This CDR3 comprises 15 residues. For this clone: Its specificity is unknown.

Here immunoSEQ multiplex PCR was the method, and the copy in TCRdb shows in-frame clones only, minus some. The data show about 97,000 clones, around 89% seen once. Here the sequenced sample was peripheral blood, taken on day 0 of AZD1222 vaccination. The V gene is TRBV10-3, the J gene TRBJ1-3; TRBD1 is a possible D gene (6 bases). This TCR derives from an adult in good health. The CDR3 DNA reads as TGTGCCATCAGTTGGGACAACCAGTTTCCAAACACCATATATTTT. Translation: CAISWDNQFPNTIYF.